This T cell receptor beta chain was retrieved from a study of T cell responses to AZD1222 COVID-19 vaccine. The germline gives CDR1 MGHRA, CDR2 YSYEKL. The CDR3 spans 15 residues. V dropped 0 bases and J dropped 4 bases, with 13 bases sitting between them. Assay: immunoSEQ multiplex PCR; the TCRdb copy retains only in-frame clones and omits some. The repertoire has some 170,000 clones, approximately 94% of them found once; the top ten carry 2% to 3%. This clone occurred once. This clonotype originated in an adult in good health. Specimen: peripheral blood, collected on day 0 of AZD1222 vaccination. This sequence joins TRBV4-1 and TRBJ2-7; D is unclear. The CDR3 nucleotides are TGCGCCAGCAGCCAAGAAAACCGCCTGGGATACGAGCAGTACTTC. This gives the protein CASSQENRLGYEQYF.